Shown below are 19 T cell receptor beta chains from a single sample sequenced in a study of early T cells in non-severe SARS-CoV-2 infection. TCRdb re-called the 5' RACE reads with MiXCR, one entry per CDR3 protein. The sample shows approximately 65,000 distinct CDR3 sequences, roughly a tenth of them seen only once. The sequenced material came from whole blood. The receptors shown here come from an adult who was a healthcare worker with PCR-confirmed SARS-CoV-2 infection or an uninfected control (not recorded which).

This clonotype was observed a handful of times. The chain carries TRBV12-3 or TRBV12-4 and TRBJ2-1; unclear D gene. There are 13 residues in the CDR3. Deletions cut 3 bases from V and 7 bases from J, with 10 bases between. Here the CDR3 DNA reads TGTGCCAGCAGTTTGAACCGTTGGAATGAGCAGTTCTTC. It encodes CASSLNRWNEQFF.

This clonotype occurred many times. DNA of the CDR3: TGTGCCAGCAGTTACCGGAGGGAGGTGCAGTACTTC. It codes for CASSYRREVQYF. The rearrangement joins TRBV6-2 or TRBV6-3 to TRBJ2-7, with a tentative D call TRBD2 (6 bases). In germline, CDR1 is MNHEY, CDR2 SVGEGT. Between the trimmed V and J ends, which lost 2 bases and 9 bases, there was a span of 11 bases. The CDR3 has 12 residues.

As regards this clonotype: Compared with germline, one end of the junction differs, possibly owing to a read error. V is TRBV4-3 and J is TRBJ1-5, with a weak D call TRBD1 (6 bases). Looked up from germline, CDR1 is LGHNA and CDR2 is YSLEER. The CDR3 sequence is 15 residues long. Here the CDR3 reads CASSQDWGARQPQHF. The CDR3 bases are TGCGCCAGCAGCCAAGACTGGGGGGCCAGGCAGCCCCAACATTTT.

At least ten counts were recorded for this clonotype. J is TRBJ2-7 and V is TRBV4-3; D is unresolved. The CDR3 covers 14 residues. The germline gives CDR1 LGHNA, CDR2 YSLEER. V lost 3 bases and J lost 0, with 9 bases in between. CDR3 region: CASSQGRRSYEQYF. For the CDR3, the DNA is TGCGCCAGCAGCCAGGGAAGACGCTCCTACGAGCAGTACTTC.

This clonotype has a handful of counts. The gene calls are TRBV20-1 and TRBJ2-7; maybe TRBD1 (6 bases). V was shortened by 5 bases and J by 3 bases, with 14 bases between the two germline ends. Germline V gives CDR1 DFQATT, CDR2 SNEGSKA (reference sequence). This CDR3 contains 13 residues. In DNA, the CDR3 is TGCAGTGCTTTCAGGGGAGAAGTCTACGAGCAGTACTTC. It codes for CSAFRGEVYEQYF.

The sample holds many counts of this clonotype. J is TRBJ2-2 and V is TRBV9; 14 bases fit TRBD2. CDR1 and CDR2 (germline): SGDLS, YYNGEE. This CDR3 spans 16 amino acids. With V trimmed by 2 bases and J by 7 bases, 4 bases remained unmatched. Here the CDR3 reads CASSVGLAGVDGELFF. CDR3 coding DNA: TGTGCCAGCAGCGTGGGACTAGCGGGAGTCGACGGGGAGCTGTTTTTT.

This chain connects TRBV18 to TRBJ1-4, with TRBD1 matching 7 bases. Losses at the gene ends were 0 bases for V and 8 bases for J; bases not matched to a gene: 6. Per germline, CDR1 KGHSH and CDR2 LQKENI. This CDR3 has 15 amino acids. CDR3 bases: TGTGCCAGCTCACCACCTCTAGCGGACAGGGAAAAACTGTTTTTT. It codes for CASSPPLADREKLFF.

V is TRBV12-3 or TRBV12-4 and J is TRBJ2-1; 7 bases are a match to TRBD2. Unmatched junction bases numbered 5, after V lost 5 bases and J lost 10 bases. The CDR3 extends over 12 amino acids. CDR3 loop: CASSGLVREQFF. DNA of the CDR3: TGTGCCAGCAGTGGACTAGTCAGGGAGCAGTTCTTC.

This clonotype has at least ten counts. The DNA of the CDR3 is TGTGCCACCAGTGCTGGAGATACGCAGTATTTT. Translating gives CATSAGDTQYF. V gene TRBV24-1 combines with J gene TRBJ2-3; D remains ambiguous. Trimming took off 5 bases at V and 5 bases at J, with 4 bases between the two ends. This CDR3 region has 11 residues. Germline CDR1 is KGHDR and CDR2 is SFDVKD.

This chain uses TRBV4-1 with TRBJ2-1, with D possibly being TRBD1 or TRBD2 (5 bases each). V lost 6 bases to trimming and J lost 6 bases, with 21 bases between them. CDR1 and CDR2 from the germline V gene are MGHRA and YSYEKL. This CDR3 comprises 16 residues. CDR3 sequence (DNA): TGCGCCAGCAGGTCTGGGTCGGGGACGAACCTCAATGAGCAGTTCTTC. This codes for CASRSGSGTNLNEQFF.

This clonotype came up a few times. The rearrangement links TRBV5-4 to TRBJ2-1, with D possibly being TRBD2 (5 bases). CDR3 length: 12 amino acids. Germline V gives CDR1 SGHNT, CDR2 YYREEE (reference sequence). V lost 1 base to trimming and J lost 6 bases, with 5 bases between them. CDR3: CASSLTSNEQFF. DNA of the CDR3: TGTGCCAGCAGCTTGACTAGCAATGAGCAGTTCTTC.

Ten or more counts support this clonotype. The rearrangement links TRBV10-1 to TRBJ2-3; 9 bases line up with TRBD2. Losses at the gene ends were 3 bases for V and 1 base for J; bases not matched to a gene: 8. CDR1 WNHNN and CDR2 SYGVQD come from the germline V gene (reference sequence). The CDR3 covers 17 residues. The CDR3 reads CASSDSAGGSRTDTQYF. Here the CDR3 DNA reads TGCGCCAGCAGTGACTCGGCGGGAGGGAGTCGCACAGATACGCAGTATTTT.

This clonotype came up a few times. The chain links TRBV7-8 to TRBJ1-5, with D tentatively TRBD1 (6 bases). The CDR3 is made up of 14 amino acids. CDR1 is SGHVS, CDR2 FQNEAQ, per germline. Between the trimmed V and J ends, which lost 7 bases and 4 bases, there was a span of 14 bases. CDR3 bases: TGTGCCAGCACCCGGACAGAGCAAAATCAGCCCCAGCATTTT. Protein product: CASTRTEQNQPQHF.

This chain links TRBV2 with TRBJ2-3; TRBD1 agrees at 9 bases. V was pared by 7 bases and J by 5 bases, with 7 bases of the junction left unmatched. Germline V CDR1 and CDR2: SNHLY, FYNNEI. The CDR3 totals 14 residues. CDR3 loop: CASTFRTGVDTQYF. In DNA, the CDR3 is TGTGCCAGCACCTTCCGGACAGGGGTAGATACGCAGTATTTT.

In this sample, this clonotype is medium-sized. The chain employs TRBV28 and TRBJ2-1, with 9 bases that match TRBD2. Germline assignment: CDR1 MDHEN and CDR2 SYDVKM. Germline trimming cut 4 bases from V and 6 bases from J; bases unmatched to any gene: 4. The CDR3 is 14 residues long. This CDR3 is CASSWREGRNEQFF. For the CDR3, the DNA is TGTGCCAGCAGTTGGCGGGAGGGCCGCAATGAGCAGTTCTTC.

This clonotype has just a few counts. J is TRBJ2-3 and V is TRBV30; tentative D call: TRBD1 (7 bases). Trimming removed 3 bases from V and 2 bases from J, with 15 bases in between. This CDR3 has 15 amino acids. Germline V gives CDR1 GTSNPN, CDR2 SVGIG (reference sequence). CDR3 loop: CAWSAGQRTTDTQYF. The CDR3 coding sequence is TGTGCCTGGAGCGCGGGACAGCGAACCACAGATACGCAGTATTTT.

This clonotype showed up just a few times. The CDR3 loop reads CASSGIAGGYNEQFF. CDR3 nucleotides: TGTGCCAGCAGCGGTATAGCGGGAGGGTACAATGAGCAGTTCTTC. The rearrangement uses TRBV11-2 and TRBJ2-1; 11 bases match TRBD2. The germline gives CDR1 SGHAT, CDR2 FQNNGV. The CDR3 totals 15 residues. V lost 5 bases and J lost 4; bases outside the gene matches: 4.

V usage is TRBV7-2 and J usage is TRBJ1-4; possibly TRBD1 for D (6 bases). Germline V lookup: CDR1 SGHTA, CDR2 FQGNSA. The CDR3 has 15 amino acids. V lost 5 bases and J lost 1, with 11 bases in between. The CDR3 coding sequence is TGTGCCAGCAGCCCTGAGGGGGTAACTAATGAAAAACTGTTTTTT. Translation gives CASSPEGVTNEKLFF.

Many counts were recorded for this clonotype. J is TRBJ2-5 and V is TRBV29-1, with a tentative D call TRBD1 (5 bases). This CDR3 has 13 amino acids. The germline V gene has CDR1 SQVTM and CDR2 ANQGSEA. With 6 bases removed from V and 3 bases from J, the gap between germline ends came to 14 bases. The CDR3 DNA follows: TGCAGCGTCCAAGATCCCAGGGAAGAGACCCAGTACTTC. Residues: CSVQDPREETQYF.